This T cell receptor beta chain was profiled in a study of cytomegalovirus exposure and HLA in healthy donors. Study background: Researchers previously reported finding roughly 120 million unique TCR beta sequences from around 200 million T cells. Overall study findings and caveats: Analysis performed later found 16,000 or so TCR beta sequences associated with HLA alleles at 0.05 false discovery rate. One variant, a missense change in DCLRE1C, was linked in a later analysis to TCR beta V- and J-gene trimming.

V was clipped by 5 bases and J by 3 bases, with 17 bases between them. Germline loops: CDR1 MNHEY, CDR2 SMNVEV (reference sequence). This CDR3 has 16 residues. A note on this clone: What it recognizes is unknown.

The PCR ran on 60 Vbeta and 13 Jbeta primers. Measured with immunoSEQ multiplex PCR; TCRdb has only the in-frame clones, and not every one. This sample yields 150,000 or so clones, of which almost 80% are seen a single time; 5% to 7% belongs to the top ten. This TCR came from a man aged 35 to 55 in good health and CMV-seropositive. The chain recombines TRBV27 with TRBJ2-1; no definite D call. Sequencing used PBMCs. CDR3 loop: CASSPQVGPIYNEQFF. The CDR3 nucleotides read TGTGCCAGCAGTCCGCAGGTTGGGCCTATCTACAATGAGCAGTTCTTC.